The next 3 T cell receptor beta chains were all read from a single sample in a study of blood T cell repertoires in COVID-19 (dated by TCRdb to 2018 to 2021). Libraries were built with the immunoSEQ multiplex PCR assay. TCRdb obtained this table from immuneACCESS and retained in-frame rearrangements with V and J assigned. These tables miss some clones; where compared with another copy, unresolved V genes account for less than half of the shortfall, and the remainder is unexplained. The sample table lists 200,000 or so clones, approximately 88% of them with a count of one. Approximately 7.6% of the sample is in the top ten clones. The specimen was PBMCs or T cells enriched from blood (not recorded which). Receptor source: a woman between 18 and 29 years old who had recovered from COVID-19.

CDR3 loop: CASSVTGPQGTIYF. Here the CDR3 DNA reads TGTGCCAGCAGCGTAACAGGACCACAGGGCACCATATATTTT. This sequence joins TRBV3-1 (or the pseudogene TRBV3-2) and TRBJ1-3, with a weak D call TRBD1 (6 bases). The V gene lost 5 bases and the J gene lost 9 bases, with 17 bases spanning the gap. The CDR3 is 14 residues long. Germline V gene sequence: CDR1 LGHDT, CDR2 YNNKEL (reference sequence).

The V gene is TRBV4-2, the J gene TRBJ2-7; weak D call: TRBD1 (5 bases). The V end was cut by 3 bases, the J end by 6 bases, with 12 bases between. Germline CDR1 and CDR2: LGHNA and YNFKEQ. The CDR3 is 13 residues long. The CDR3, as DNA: TGTGCCAGCAGCCAGGCCCAGGGTTTCGAGCAGTACTTC. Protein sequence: CASSQAQGFEQYF.

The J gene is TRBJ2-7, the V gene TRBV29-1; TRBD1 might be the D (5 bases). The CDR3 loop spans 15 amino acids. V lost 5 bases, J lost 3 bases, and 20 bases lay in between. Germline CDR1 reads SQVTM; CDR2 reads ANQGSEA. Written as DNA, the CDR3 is TGCAGCGTTATGGGAAGCGACGGACAAGGCTACGAGCAGTACTTC. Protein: CSVMGSDGQGYEQYF.